These 18 T cell receptor beta chains originate from one sample sequenced in a study of T cell responses to AZD1222 COVID-19 vaccine (dated by TCRdb to the early 2020s). Interpreted using the paper, the time point label stands for: baseline before first vaccination. Library method: the immunoSEQ multiplex PCR assay. The table comes from immuneACCESS by way of TCRdb, which keeps in-frame sequences with V and J called. Part of the clones is missing from these tables; in studies checked, under half for an unresolved V gene and the rest for unknown reasons. This sample lists roughly 150,000 clones; 90% to 95% were detected once. The ten largest clones add up to 5.1% of the sample. The sequenced sample was peripheral blood, obtained on day 0 of AZD1222 vaccination. The receptors come from an adult in good health.

The gene calls are TRBV7-6 and TRBJ2-1, with 7 bases aligning to TRBD2. Germline V gene data show CDR1 as SGHVS and CDR2 as FNYEAQ. Losses at the gene ends were 2 bases for V and 9 bases for J; bases not matched to a gene: 13. CDR3 length: 16 residues. The chain's CDR3 is CASSLFRGVTIGEQFF. CDR3 nucleotide sequence: TGTGCCAGCAGCTTATTCCGGGGGGTGACAATTGGTGAGCAGTTCTTC.

As DNA, the CDR3 is TGTGCCAGCAGCTTTGTGACTAGCGGGGGTTTTTACCACAATGAGCAGTTCTTC. Translated: CASSFVTSGGFYHNEQFF. The gene calls are TRBV7-9 and TRBJ2-1; TRBD2 matches 12 bases. Germline CDR1 is SEHNR and CDR2 is FQNEAQ (reference sequence). The CDR3 has 18 residues. V shed 3 bases, J shed 5 bases, and the junction held 11 bases outside the gene matches.

The chain joins TRBV29-1 to TRBJ1-1; tentatively, D is TRBD1 (5 bases). CDR1 and CDR2 (germline): SQVTM, ANQGSEA. V lost 7 bases and J lost 3, with 12 bases in between. This CDR3 comprises 12 residues. The DNA for the CDR3 is TGCAGCGGGAGGGGTGGGGACACTGAAGCTTTCTTT. Amino acids: CSGRGGDTEAFF.

J is TRBJ2-1 and V is TRBV7-8; D uncertain. This CDR3 contains 14 residues. Germline values: CDR1 SGHVS, CDR2 FQNEAQ. Trimming removed 2 bases from V and 5 bases from J, with 10 bases in between. The CDR3 loop is CASSLFHSNNEQFF. The CDR3 DNA reads as TGTGCCAGCAGCTTATTCCACTCAAACAATGAGCAGTTCTTC.

The chain couples TRBV3-1 (or the pseudogene TRBV3-2) to TRBJ2-7, with D maybe TRBD1 (5 bases). This CDR3 has 14 amino acids. Trimming removed 3 bases from V and 4 bases from J, with 13 bases in between. Germline values: CDR1 LGHDT, CDR2 YNNKEL (reference sequence). CDR3 region: CASSQAGPTYEQYF. For the CDR3, the DNA is TGTGCCAGCAGCCAGGCAGGGCCGACGTACGAGCAGTACTTC.

This clone was picked up one time. The rearrangement joins TRBV7-2 to TRBJ2-7, with TRBD1 as a possible D gene (6 bases). In germline, CDR1 is SGHTA, CDR2 FQGNSA. The CDR3 length is 16 residues. The V gene lost 4 bases and the J gene lost 1 base, with 17 bases spanning the gap. The CDR3 DNA reads TGTGCCAGCAGCTCCCTACAGGGTGCTGGGTCCTACGAGCAGTACTTC. Amino acids: CASSSLQGAGSYEQYF.

The rearrangement joins TRBV29-1 to TRBJ2-3, with D perhaps assigned TRBD1 or TRBD2 (6 bases each). The V end was cut by 2 bases, the J end by 4 bases, with 13 bases between. The germline CDR1 and CDR2 sequences are SQVTM and ANQGSEA. This CDR3 has 14 residues. CDR3 DNA sequence: TGCAGCGTTGAAAGGGGGGTAGGGTCAGATACGCAGTATTTT. This translates into CSVERGVGSDTQYF.

The chain carries TRBV3-1 (or the pseudogene TRBV3-2) and TRBJ1-6; D gene ambiguous. V lost 0 bases and J lost 4, with 4 bases in between. CDR3 size: 14 residues. Germline CDR1 LGHDT, CDR2 YNNKEL (reference sequence). The CDR3 DNA reads as TGTGCCAGCAGCCAAGAAGGGTATAATTCACCCCTCCACTTT. Amino acids: CASSQEGYNSPLHF.

The chain combines TRBV6-2 or TRBV6-3 with TRBJ2-6; D is ambiguous. Germline lookup yields CDR1 MNHEY and CDR2 SVGEGT. The germline V and J ends were trimmed by 5 bases and 0 bases, with 8 bases remaining between them. The length of the CDR3 is 15 residues. CDR3 coding DNA: TGTGCCAGCAGTAGACAATTCTCTGGGGCCAACGTCCTGACTTTC. It translates to CASSRQFSGANVLTF.

This sequence joins TRBV7-3 and TRBJ2-3; D gene ambiguous. V lost 5 bases and J lost 4, with 13 bases in between. CDR3 length: 14 amino acids. The germline V gene has CDR1 SGHTA and CDR2 FQGTGA. This CDR3 reads CASSTGYTPDTQYF. The CDR3 DNA follows: TGTGCCAGCAGCACCGGGTACACCCCAGATACGCAGTATTTT.

This rearrangement joins TRBV7-2 to TRBJ2-1; the match to TRBD1 covers 7 bases. The V and J ends lost 4 bases and 8 bases, in that order; junction bases with no gene match: 8. CDR3 length equals 14 residues. Looked up from germline, CDR1 is SGHTA and CDR2 is FQGNSA. CDR3 in DNA: TGTGCCAGCAGCTATAGACAGGGTGGCCATGAGCAGTTCTTC. Translation gives CASSYRQGGHEQFF.

CDR3 in DNA: TGTGCTAGTGGTTTGGTGATCGGGGACGCTGAAGCTTTCTTT. It is translated as CASGLVIGDAEAFF. J is TRBJ1-1 and V is TRBV12-5; D might be TRBD1 (5 bases). The CDR3 extends over 14 amino acids. Germline-derived CDR1 and CDR2 are LGHNT and FRNRAP. Trimming left V 0 bases short and J 6 bases short, with 11 bases between.

This rearrangement joins TRBV27 to TRBJ2-1; D uncertain. The CDR3 is 11 amino acids. Germline V gene lookup returns CDR1 MNHEY and CDR2 SMNVEV (reference sequence). V dropped 6 bases and J dropped 4 bases, with 4 bases sitting between them. The CDR3 protein is CASSGYNEQFF. The CDR3 bases are TGTGCCAGCAGCGGATACAATGAGCAGTTCTTC.

The CDR3 protein is CASSLRREGYEQYF. CDR3 bases: TGTGCCAGCAGCTTACGGCGGGAGGGCTACGAGCAGTACTTC. The V call is TRBV3-1 (or the pseudogene TRBV3-2), the J call TRBJ2-7; 9 bases map to TRBD2. Trimming removed 5 bases from V and 3 bases from J; junction bases left unmatched: 5. The CDR3 is 14 amino acids. Per germline, CDR1 LGHDT and CDR2 YNNKEL (reference sequence).

The chain's CDR3 is CASSLYPWDGSNTGELFF. The DNA of the CDR3 is TGTGCCAGCAGTTTGTACCCCTGGGACGGGAGCAACACCGGGGAGCTGTTTTTT. The J gene is TRBJ2-2, the V gene TRBV27; D possibly corresponds to TRBD2 (6 bases). This CDR3 has 18 amino acids. The germline gives CDR1 MNHEY, CDR2 SMNVEV (reference sequence). With 3 bases removed from V and 2 bases from J, the gap between germline ends came to 19 bases.

This clone was counted only a few times. This sample also contains other DNA sequences that code for the same CDR3. The rearrangement uses TRBV6-5 and TRBJ2-7; D may correspond to TRBD1 or TRBD2 (5 bases each). Germline lookup yields CDR1 MNHEY and CDR2 SVGAGI. V was cut by 5 bases and J by 5 bases, with 10 bases left in between. The CDR3 has 12 amino acids. The DNA of the CDR3 is TGTGCCAGCAGTCCCAGAGGGGACGAGCAGTACTTC. Its protein is CASSPRGDEQYF.

The rearrangement links TRBV11-2 to TRBJ2-7, with D uncertain. The CDR3 sequence is 11 residues long. Trimming removed 1 base from V and 7 bases from J, with 5 bases in between. CDR1 and CDR2 (germline): SGHAT, FQNNGV. As DNA, the CDR3 is TGTGCCAGCAGCTTAGCTGTTGAGCAGTACTTC. It is translated as CASSLAVEQYF.

The genes are TRBV3-1 (or the pseudogene TRBV3-2) and TRBJ1-2, with D uncertain. Per the germline V gene, CDR1 is LGHDT and CDR2 is YNNKEL (reference sequence). V dropped 8 bases and J dropped 6 bases, with 19 bases sitting between them. CDR3 length: 14 residues. The CDR3 is CASQPGKSRDGYTF. The CDR3 DNA follows: TGTGCCAGCCAACCCGGGAAGAGCAGAGATGGCTACACCTTC.